A single sample is the source of the 28 T cell receptor beta chains below, sequenced in a study of cytotoxic CD8 clonotypes in ibrutinib-treated CLL (dated by TCRdb to the early 2020s). Reading the label with the study, this specimen's time point is: approximately 25 months on ibrutinib. The library relied on the immunoSEQ multiplex PCR assay. The clones in this table, taken by TCRdb from immuneACCESS, are in-frame only. Not every clone is retained; where verified, under half of the shortfall comes from an unresolved V gene, and the cause of the rest is unknown. In all, the sample holds under 300,000 clones, and 70% of those were seen once. 15% of the sample belongs to the ten largest clones. The source material was PBMCs, sampled after 24 months of ibrutinib treatment. These receptor sequences come from a human donor with chronic lymphocytic leukemia.

This chain links TRBV7-2 with TRBJ2-7, with TRBD2 matching over 7 bases. J lost 5 bases, V lost 1 base, and 8 bases had no gene match. Germline V CDR1 and CDR2: SGHTA, FQGNSA. CDR3 length: 15 residues. The CDR3 DNA reads as TGTGCCAGCAGCTTAGTTGCCAGCGGGAAGGACGAGCAGTACTTC. It encodes CASSLVASGKDEQYF.

This clone came up a few times. The rearrangement joins TRBV6-5 to TRBJ1-2; D is unclear. Trimming stripped 6 bases from V and 0 bases from J, with 8 bases between. Per the germline V gene, CDR1 is MNHEY and CDR2 is SVGAGI. The CDR3 consists of 13 residues. CDR3 region: CASSGGANYGYTF. CDR3 DNA: TGTGCCAGCAGCGGCGGAGCTAACTATGGCTACACCTTC.

J is TRBJ2-5 and V is TRBV9; TRBD2 agrees at 8 bases. Germline lookup yields CDR1 SGDLS and CDR2 YYNGEE. The trim removed 1 base at V and 4 bases at J, leaving 6 bases unmatched. This CDR3 has 15 residues. In nucleotides, the CDR3 is TGTGCCAGCAGCGTATCCGGGCGGGAGGCAGAGACCCAGTACTTC. It specifies CASSVSGREAETQYF.

This rearrangement joins TRBV7-9 to TRBJ1-1; weak D call: TRBD1 (5 bases). Looked up from germline, CDR1 is SEHNR and CDR2 is FQNEAQ (reference sequence). Trimming shortened V by 5 bases and J by 7 bases, and 14 bases separated the two germline ends. The CDR3 sequence is 13 residues long. The CDR3 DNA is TGTGCCAGCAGCCCTAGCCTGGGGGGTGAAGCTTTCTTT. It yields the protein CASSPSLGGEAFF.

Comments on this clone: This CDR3 is also generated by other DNA sequences in the sample. The chain carries TRBV7-3 and TRBJ2-1, with D tentatively TRBD1 (5 bases). V gave up 9 bases and J gave up 7 bases, with 19 bases separating them. CDR3 size: 14 residues. The germline CDR1 and CDR2 sequences are SGHTA and FQGTGA. CDR3 residues: CASSPQGLGNEQFF. The CDR3 coding sequence is TGTGCCAGTAGCCCTCAGGGATTGGGGAATGAGCAGTTCTTC.

This clone was observed a few times. The V and J genes are TRBV5-1 and TRBJ1-5; possible D gene TRBD1, 5 bases. Trimming stripped 4 bases from V and 4 bases from J, with 15 bases between. CDR1 and CDR2 from the germline V gene are SGHRS and YFSETQ. The CDR3 consists of 15 residues. The CDR3 region is CASSPGTGENQPQHF. CDR3 sequence (DNA): TGCGCCAGCAGCCCCGGGACCGGTGAGAATCAGCCCCAGCATTTT.

The chain is built from TRBV27 and TRBJ2-3, with D possibly being TRBD2 (6 bases). From germline, CDR1 is MNHEY and CDR2 SMNVEV (reference sequence). V dropped 2 bases and J dropped 3 bases, with 9 bases sitting between them. This CDR3 spans 14 amino acids. Here the CDR3 DNA reads TGTGCCAGCAGTTTAGCGGAGGGTACAGATACGCAGTATTTT. Amino acid sequence: CASSLAEGTDTQYF.

The rearrangement uses TRBV18 and TRBJ1-2; D is perhaps TRBD1 (5 bases). This CDR3 is built from 14 residues. Trimming removed 1 base from V and 5 bases from J, with 11 bases in between. Per the germline V gene, CDR1 is KGHSH and CDR2 is LQKENI. Here the CDR3 reads CASSPQDNYYGYTF. CDR3 sequence (DNA): TGTGCCAGCTCACCACAGGACAACTATTATGGCTACACCTTC.

The V and J genes are TRBV2 and TRBJ2-5, with 9 bases aligning to TRBD1. The V gene's germline CDR1 is SNHLY and CDR2 FYNNEI. The CDR3 is made up of 14 amino acids. With V trimmed by 6 bases and J by 4 bases, 6 bases remained unmatched. The DNA for the CDR3 is TGTGCCAGCAGAAGGGACAGGGTGGGAGAGACCCAGTACTTC. This encodes CASRRDRVGETQYF. Looking up the rest from reference TRBV2 and TRBJ2-5 gives the full variable domain: EPEVTQTPSHQVTQMGQEVILRCVPISNHLYFYWYRQILGQKVEFLVSFYNNEISEKSEIFDDQFSVERPDGSNFTLKIRSTKLEDSAMYFCASRRDRVGETQYFGPGTRLLVL.

The chain carries TRBV4-2 and TRBJ2-6; unclear D gene. V lost 5 bases and J lost 0, with 11 bases in between. Looked up from germline, CDR1 is LGHNA and CDR2 is YNFKEQ. This CDR3 contains 16 residues. CDR3 protein: CASSSLVTSGANVLTF. The CDR3, as DNA: TGTGCCAGCAGCAGCCTTGTCACCTCTGGGGCCAACGTCCTGACTTTC.

This clone has a single count. The chain uses TRBV5-4 and TRBJ2-3; D not resolved. This CDR3 spans 15 amino acids. CDR1 SGHNT and CDR2 YYREEE come from the germline V gene (reference sequence). Deletions cut 3 bases from V and 1 base from J, with 12 bases between. The DNA for the CDR3 is TGTGCCAGCAGCTCCTCAGGTGGCGGCACAGATACGCAGTATTTT. Its protein is CASSSSGGGTDTQYF.

J is TRBJ2-2 and V is TRBV28; perhaps D is TRBD1 or TRBD2 (5 bases each). This CDR3 is built from 15 residues. V shed 3 bases and J shed 5 bases, with 13 bases lying between them. Germline loops: CDR1 MDHEN, CDR2 SYDVKM. CDR3 protein: CASSFPGPPTGELFF. The DNA of the CDR3 is TGTGCCAGCAGTTTTCCGGGACCCCCGACCGGGGAGCTGTTTTTT.

This clone was found a few times. The genes are TRBV27 and TRBJ1-1, with D possibly TRBD1 on 5 matching bases. CDR3 size: 14 residues. V was pared by 5 bases and J by 5 bases, with 15 bases between. CDR1 and CDR2 (germline): MNHEY, SMNVEV (reference sequence). The CDR3 DNA reads as TGTGCCAGCAGTGTCAGGGTTCCGATAACTGAAGCTTTCTTT. Translating it yields CASSVRVPITEAFF.

This clone was observed once. This CDR3 reads CASTQPGTDTQYF. CDR3 sequence (DNA): TGTGCCAGCACCCAACCGGGCACAGATACGCAGTATTTT. The chain links TRBV6-6 to TRBJ2-3; D call uncertain. Trimming took 7 bases from V and 1 from J, leaving 9 bases between them. Germline V lookup: CDR1 MNHNY, CDR2 SVGAGI (reference sequence). The CDR3 loop spans 13 amino acids.

The V and J genes are TRBV7-6 and TRBJ1-4, with 8 bases aligning to TRBD1. The germline CDR1 and CDR2 sequences are SGHVS and FNYEAQ. J lost 7 bases, V lost 4 bases, and 8 bases had no gene match. This CDR3 contains 15 residues. CDR3 sequence reads: CASSSMDRVGEKLFF. The CDR3 bases are TGTGCCAGCAGCTCTATGGACAGGGTCGGTGAAAAACTGTTTTTT.

V usage is TRBV6-6 and J usage is TRBJ2-2; D is perhaps TRBD1 (6 bases). Germline V lookup: CDR1 MNHNY, CDR2 SVGAGI (reference sequence). V was shortened by 7 bases and J by 4 bases, with 10 bases between the two germline ends. The CDR3 runs 13 residues. CDR3 loop: CASTDRRTGELFF. For the CDR3, the DNA is TGTGCCAGCACCGACAGGCGCACCGGGGAGCTGTTTTTT.

This clone was seen more than once but under ten times. The J gene is TRBJ1-1, the V gene TRBV18; D not resolved. Per germline, CDR1 KGHSH and CDR2 LQKENI. Trimming took 3 bases from V and 4 from J, leaving 12 bases between them. CDR3 length: 14 amino acids. CDR3 in amino acids: CASSPLGGSTEAFF. CDR3 nucleotide sequence: TGTGCCAGCTCACCTCTAGGAGGGAGCACTGAAGCTTTCTTT. Using reference TRBV18 and TRBJ1-1 for the parts outside the CDR3, the full variable domain is NAGVMQNPRHLVRRRGQEARLRCSPMKGHSHVYWYRQLPEEGLKFMVYLQKENIIDESGMPKERFSAEFPKEGPSILRIQQVVRGDSAAYFCASSPLGGSTEAFFGQGTRLTVV.

This sequence joins TRBV13 and TRBJ2-5, with D uncertain. Germline loops: CDR1 PRHDT, CDR2 FYEKMQ (reference sequence). V dropped 4 bases and J dropped 3 bases, with 12 bases sitting between them. The CDR3 totals 14 residues. CDR3 nucleotides: TGTGCCAGCAGCTCCGATGTGGGTAAAGAGACCCAGTACTTC. Residues: CASSSDVGKETQYF.

The rearrangement uses TRBV7-9 and TRBJ1-1; D is uncertain. Trimming removed 5 bases from V and 5 bases from J, with 18 bases in between. The CDR3 length is 15 residues. CDR1 SEHNR and CDR2 FQNEAQ come from the germline V gene (reference sequence). CDR3 nucleotides: TGTGCCAGCAGCCTACCCAGAGGATCCGGGACTGAAGCTTTCTTT. Its protein is CASSLPRGSGTEAFF.

V gene TRBV6-6 combines with J gene TRBJ1-5, with 9 bases that match TRBD1. Trimming took 8 bases from V and 5 from J; bases not matched to a gene: 4. Germline values: CDR1 MNHNY, CDR2 SVGAGI (reference sequence). The CDR3 is 13 amino acids. CDR3 region: CASVRQGDQPQHF. DNA for the CDR3: TGTGCCAGCGTCAGACAGGGGGATCAGCCCCAGCATTTT.

This clone was found once. The V call is TRBV6-6, the J call TRBJ1-1; possible D gene TRBD1, 5 bases. The CDR3 sequence is 15 residues long. CDR1 and CDR2 (germline): MNHNY, SVGAGI (reference sequence). V was clipped by 4 bases and J by 0 bases, with 12 bases between them. The CDR3 loop reads CASSSGSAMNTEAFF. DNA of the CDR3: TGTGCCAGCAGTTCAGGGTCAGCTATGAACACTGAAGCTTTCTTT.

The chain carries TRBV6-5 and TRBJ2-2; D is perhaps TRBD1 (5 bases). There are 16 residues in the CDR3. V lost 2 bases and J lost 6, with 16 bases in between. Germline CDR1 MNHEY, CDR2 SVGAGI. The CDR3 sequence: CASSYRNDGHPGELFF. In DNA form, the CDR3 reads TGTGCCAGCAGTTACCGGAACGACGGACACCCCGGGGAGCTGTTTTTT.

The chain links TRBV12-5 to TRBJ2-4, with 11 nucleotides matching TRBD1. Trimming cost V 6 bases and J 9 bases; bases outside gene matches: 4. The germline V gene encodes CDR1 LGHNT and CDR2 FRNRAP. This CDR3 comprises 13 residues. CDR3 in DNA: TGTGCTAGTGGGCTCGGGACAGGGGGCATTCAGTACTTC. Protein product: CASGLGTGGIQYF.

The V call is TRBV14, the J call TRBJ2-7, with D maybe TRBD1 (5 bases). Trimming shortened V by 4 bases and J by 3 bases, and 16 bases separated the two germline ends. The CDR3 is 15 amino acids. Per the germline V gene, CDR1 is SGHDN and CDR2 is FVKESK. The CDR3 loop is CASSRLQEPLYEQYF. The CDR3 nucleotides are TGTGCCAGCAGCCGTCTACAGGAGCCTCTCTACGAGCAGTACTTC.

This clone is a singleton in its sample. The CDR3 loop is CASSPGIYEQYF. In DNA form, the CDR3 reads TGTGCCAGCAGCCCGGGGATCTACGAGCAGTACTTC. The V call is TRBV11-2, the J call TRBJ2-7; tentatively, D is TRBD2 (5 bases). The germline V gene encodes CDR1 SGHAT and CDR2 FQNNGV. The CDR3 consists of 12 residues. V gave up 5 bases and J gave up 3 bases, with 8 bases separating them.

V gene TRBV27 combines with J gene TRBJ2-7; unclear D gene. V lost 4 bases to trimming and J lost 2 bases, with 12 bases between them. The CDR3 covers 14 residues. Germline V gene data show CDR1 as MNHEY and CDR2 as SMNVEV (reference sequence). In nucleotides, the CDR3 is TGTGCCAGCAGTTACGGAGACCCTCCCTACGAGCAGTACTTC. Translating gives CASSYGDPPYEQYF.

CDR3 residues: CASSSFLFQGNFAGYTF. As DNA, the CDR3 is TGCGCCAGCAGCTCCTTCCTGTTCCAGGGTAATTTCGCTGGCTACACCTTC. The rearrangement links TRBV5-1 to TRBJ1-2; D is possibly TRBD1 (5 bases). Looked up from germline, CDR1 is SGHRS and CDR2 is YFSETQ. CDR3 length: 17 amino acids. Trimming removed 3 bases from V and 7 bases from J, with 25 bases in between.

The chain combines TRBV7-9 with TRBJ2-7; 7 bases agree with TRBD2. There are 15 residues in the CDR3. Germline V gives CDR1 SEHNR, CDR2 FQNEAQ (reference sequence). The ends lost 1 base at V and 4 bases at J; junction bases unmatched: 7. The CDR3 DNA follows: TGTGCCAGCAGCTTAGGGACGGGGGGATCGTACGAGCAGTACTTC. Encoded protein: CASSLGTGGSYEQYF.